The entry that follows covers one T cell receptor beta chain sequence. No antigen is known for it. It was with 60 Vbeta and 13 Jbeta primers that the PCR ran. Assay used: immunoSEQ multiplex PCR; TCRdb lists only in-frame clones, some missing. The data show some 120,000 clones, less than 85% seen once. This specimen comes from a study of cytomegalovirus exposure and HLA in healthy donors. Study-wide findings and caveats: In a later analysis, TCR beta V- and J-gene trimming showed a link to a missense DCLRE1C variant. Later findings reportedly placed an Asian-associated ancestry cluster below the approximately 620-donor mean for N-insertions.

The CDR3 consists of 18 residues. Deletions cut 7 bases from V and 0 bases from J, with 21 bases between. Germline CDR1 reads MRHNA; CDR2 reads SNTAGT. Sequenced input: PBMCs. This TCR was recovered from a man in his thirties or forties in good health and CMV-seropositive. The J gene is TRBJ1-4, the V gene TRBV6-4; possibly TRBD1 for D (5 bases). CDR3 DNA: TGTGCCAGCACCGAGCCGCGTCAGGGTAGAGCAACTAATGAAAAACTGTTTTTT. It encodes CASTEPRQGRATNEKLFF.